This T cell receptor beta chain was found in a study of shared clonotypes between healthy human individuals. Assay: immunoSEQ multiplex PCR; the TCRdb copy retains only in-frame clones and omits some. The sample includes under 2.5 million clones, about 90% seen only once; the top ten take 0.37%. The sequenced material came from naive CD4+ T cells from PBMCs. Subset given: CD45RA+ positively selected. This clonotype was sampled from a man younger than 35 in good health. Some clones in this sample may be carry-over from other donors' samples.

CDR3 nucleotides: TGCGCCAGCAGCCCGGGACGGTCGAACACTGAAGCTTTCTTT. This codes for CASSPGRSNTEAFF. The chain is built from TRBV5-1 and TRBJ1-1; D is possibly TRBD1 (5 bases). This CDR3 contains 14 residues. Trimming removed 4 bases from V and 1 base from J, with 11 bases in between. CDR1 and CDR2 from the germline V gene are SGHRS and YFSETQ.